This TCR beta chain was retrieved from a study of T cell changes during pregnancy in multiple sclerosis. This CDR3 is 14 amino acids long. Trimming removed 6 bases at V and 10 bases at J, with 21 bases between. CDR1 MNHEY and CDR2 SMNVEV come from the germline V gene (reference sequence). Libraries were prepared by immunoSEQ multiplex PCR; TCRdb keeps only in-frame clonotypes and omits some of them. The sample has tens of thousands of clones, 85% to 95% seen once. The sequencing used CD4+ T cells from peripheral blood mononuclear cells, collected in the second trimester of pregnancy. The source of this sequence is a female donor with multiple sclerosis, enrolled in a pregnancy study. This chain links TRBV27 with TRBJ2-5, with D tentatively TRBD1 (5 bases). The CDR3 nucleotides read TGTGCCAGCAGGACAGAAAAGAGTGGTGAGTACCAGTACTTC. The encoded protein is CASRTEKSGEYQYF.